This T cell receptor beta chain was captured in a study of OX40 agonist ivuxolimab in advanced cancers. Notes on this clone: Its target is not known.

Peripheral blood came from all dose cohorts at three timepoints. The V segment lost 4 bases and the J segment 6 bases; nucleotides outside the gene matches: 9. The germline CDR1 and CDR2 sequences are SGDLS and YYNGEE. This CDR3 spans 15 amino acids. General study results and limits: Among T cells, CD8+ cells averaged more expanded clones than CD4+ cells.

The method was immunoSEQ multiplex PCR; TCRdb's version includes in-frame clones alone and lacks a portion of them. The sample contains approximately 99,000 clones, around 93% of which appear only once. The sequence came from an adult with an advanced solid tumor such as melanoma, head and neck, liver or kidney cancer. V usage is TRBV9 and J usage is TRBJ2-3; 9 nucleotides match TRBD2. Specimen: CD4+ or CD8+ T cells sorted from blood, collected in a trial of the OX40 agonist ivuxolimab. The CDR3 DNA reads TGTGCCAGCAGCACAGCGGGGGGTGGCTCGGATACGCAGTATTTT. Translated, it gives CASSTAGGGSDTQYF.